This T cell receptor (beta chain) is drawn from a study of T cell repertoires in cytomegalovirus infection (dated by TCRdb to between 2018 and 2020). Regarding the research as a whole: Alongside well-studied HLA-B-restricted epitopes, the peptide stimulations were aimed at recently identified HLA-C-restricted CMV epitopes, whose presentation resists viral immunomodulation. The HLA type of each donor mattered for the analysis, because public TCR beta signatures pointed to carriage of CMV infection along with the matching HLA type. What the research found in general, with its limitations: The ex vivo response was dominated by HLA-C-restricted CMV-specific TCR beta clonotypes, which also provided the single most frequent clonotype in two of eight donors. Cumulative frequency of public TCR beta family members discriminated carriers of CMV infection plus the relevant HLA type in this cohort and an independent approximately 350-donor cohort.

Sequencing was carried out with an Illumina HiSeq 1500. Starting from the raw public reads, TCRdb applied fastp trimming at Q25, assembled clones with MiXCR and retained in-frame beta chains. When rows share a CDR3 protein, they turn into one entry using the most common DNA and genes. Present in this sample are about 110,000 distinct CDR3 sequences, under 30% of which were seen just once. The ten biggest clones cover roughly 81% of the sample. This clonotype was observed at least ten times. What this receptor recognizes is not known. No base quality information exists; no much larger clone differs at one position. The CDR3 holds 16 amino acids from the cysteine to the phenylalanine. CDR3 DNA only is kept here, 48 bases in frame from base 1. The trim is 1 base for V and 0 bases for J, with a gap of 12 bases between the germline ends. In the germline V gene, CDR1 corresponds to SGHTA and CDR2 to FQGNSA.

The treatment or condition label corresponds to: in vitro stimulation with specific CMV peptide epitopes to enrich CMV-specific T cells. The V and J segments used are TRBV7-2 and TRBJ1-1; the D gene cannot be resolved reliably. This specimen was CD8+ T cells from cultured PBMCs, taken from culture after CMV antigen stimulation. The source of this sequence is a human donor in good health (CMV status not recorded). Some clones in this sample may be carry-over from other donors' samples. The nucleotide sequence is given as TGTGCCAGCAGCTTAGAATACGCCACCTTGAACACTGAAGCTTTCTTT. Its coded protein is CASSLEYATLNTEAFF. Supplemented by the reference TRBV7-2 and TRBJ1-1 proteins around the CDR3, the complete variable domain is GAGVSQSPSNKVTEKGKDVELRCDPISGHTALYWYRQSLGQGLEFLIYFQGNSAPDKSGLPSDRFSAERTGGSVSTLTIQRTQQEDSAVYLCASSLEYATLNTEAFFGQGTRLTVV.